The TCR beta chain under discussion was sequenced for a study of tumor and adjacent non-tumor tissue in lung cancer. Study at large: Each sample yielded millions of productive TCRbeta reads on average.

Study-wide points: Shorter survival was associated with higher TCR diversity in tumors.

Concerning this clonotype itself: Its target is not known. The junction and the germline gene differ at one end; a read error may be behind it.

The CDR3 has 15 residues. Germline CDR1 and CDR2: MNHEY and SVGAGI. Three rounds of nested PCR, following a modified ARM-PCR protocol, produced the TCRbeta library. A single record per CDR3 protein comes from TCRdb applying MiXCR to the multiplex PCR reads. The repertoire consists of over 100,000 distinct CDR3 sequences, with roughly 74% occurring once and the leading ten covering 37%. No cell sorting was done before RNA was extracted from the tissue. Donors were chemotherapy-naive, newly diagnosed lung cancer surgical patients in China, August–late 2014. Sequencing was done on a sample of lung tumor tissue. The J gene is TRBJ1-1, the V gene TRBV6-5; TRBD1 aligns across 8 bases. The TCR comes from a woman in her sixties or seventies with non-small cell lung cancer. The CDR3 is CVSRDTGGWGTEAFF. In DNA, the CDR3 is TGTGTCAGCAGGGATACAGGGGGATGGGGCACTGAAGCTTTCTTT.